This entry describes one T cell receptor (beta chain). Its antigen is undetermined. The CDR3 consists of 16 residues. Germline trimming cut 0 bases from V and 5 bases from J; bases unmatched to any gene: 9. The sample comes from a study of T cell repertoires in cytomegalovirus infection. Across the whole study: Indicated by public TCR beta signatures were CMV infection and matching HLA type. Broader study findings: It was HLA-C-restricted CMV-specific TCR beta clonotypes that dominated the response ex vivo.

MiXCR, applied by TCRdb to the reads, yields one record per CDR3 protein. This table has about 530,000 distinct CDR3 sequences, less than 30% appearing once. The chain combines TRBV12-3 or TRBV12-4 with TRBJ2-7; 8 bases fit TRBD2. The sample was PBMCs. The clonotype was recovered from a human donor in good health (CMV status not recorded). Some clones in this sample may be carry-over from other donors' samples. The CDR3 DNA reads TGTGCCAGCAGTTTAGCGCTCAGCGGGAGAAGGAACGAGCAGTACTTC. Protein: CASSLALSGRRNEQYF.